Following are 14 T cell receptor beta chains from one sample sequenced in a study of glioma-infiltrating T cells after dendritic cell vaccination. The assay was immunoSEQ multiplex PCR, and TCRdb's table has in-frame clones only and misses some. The sample holds around 97,000 clones, more than 80% seen once. Sequencing used blood, obtained before dendritic cell vaccination. The receptors come from a human donor with glioblastoma.

The rearrangement links TRBV6-1 to TRBJ1-1; D remains ambiguous. This CDR3 comprises 11 residues. CDR1 MNHNS and CDR2 SASEGT come from the germline V gene. The ends were cut back, 10 bases at V and 3 bases at J, with 9 bases in the middle. The CDR3 reads CATKRDTEAFF. The CDR3 nucleotides are TGTGCCACAAAGCGAGACACTGAAGCTTTCTTT.

V is TRBV5-8 and J is TRBJ2-5, with a possible D match to TRBD2 (5 bases). CDR1 is SGHTS and CDR2 is YDEGEE in the germline V gene. The CDR3 runs to 14 residues. Trimming took 0 bases from V and 5 from J, leaving 11 bases between them. The CDR3 region has the DNA TGTGCCAGCAGCTTGGAACTAGTGGTTGAGACCCAGTACTTC. Protein: CASSLELVVETQYF.

This chain uses TRBV7-2 with TRBJ1-4, with D perhaps matching TRBD1 (6 bases). V gave up 4 bases and J gave up 4 bases, with 13 bases separating them. CDR1 is SGHTA, CDR2 FQGNSA, per germline. There are 15 residues in the CDR3. The CDR3 sequence is CASSSWDTLNEKLFF. The CDR3 region has the DNA TGTGCCAGCAGCTCCTGGGACACCCTTAATGAAAAACTGTTTTTT.

With regard to this clone: Other nucleotide sequences from this sample produce the same CDR3. The rearrangement joins TRBV11-2 to TRBJ2-7; no reliable D call. Trimming left V 6 bases short and J 4 bases short, with 10 bases between. This CDR3 has 12 residues. The germline CDR1 and CDR2 sequences are SGHAT and FQNNGV. This CDR3 reads CASSLPGYEQYF. The CDR3 DNA follows: TGTGCCAGCAGTCTCCCAGGATACGAGCAGTACTTC.

The chain links TRBV5-6 to TRBJ1-2; D is possibly TRBD1 (5 bases). The CDR3 is 14 amino acids. Germline CDR1 SGHDT, CDR2 YYEEEE. Trimming shortened V by 0 bases and J by 2 bases, and 8 bases separated the two germline ends. The CDR3 loop reads CASSLGQKNYGYTF. The CDR3 region has the DNA TGTGCCAGCAGCTTGGGACAGAAAAACTATGGCTACACCTTC. Combining the CDR3 with reference TRBV5-6 and TRBJ1-2 gives the whole variable domain DAGVTQSPTHLIKTRGQQVTLRCSPKSGHDTVSWYQQALGQGPQFIFQYYEEEERQRGNFPDRFSGHQFPNYSSELNVNALLLGDSALYLCASSLGQKNYGYTFGSGTRLTVV.

The chain uses TRBV5-1 and TRBJ2-7, with 7 bases that match TRBD2. The germline V gene encodes CDR1 SGHRS and CDR2 YFSETQ. This CDR3 has 13 residues. V shed 3 bases and J 12 bases; nucleotides not matched to a gene: 12. The CDR3 bases are TGCGCCAGCAGCTCGGGAAGGGGACTACTACCGTACTTC. Translation: CASSSGRGLLPYF.

The table lists this clone with a count of one. A junction boundary mismatches the germline segment, possibly from a read error. The chain employs TRBV7-7 and TRBJ2-1; 11 bases agree with TRBD2. This CDR3 is built from 16 residues. Germline lookup yields CDR1 SSHAT and CDR2 FNYEAQ (reference sequence). CDR3 nucleotides: TGTGCTAGCAGCTCAAGTATAGCGGGGGGGCTCGGTGAGCAGTTCTTC. Its protein is CASSSSIAGGLGEQFF.

The CDR3 DNA follows: TGCGCCAGCAGCTTGGCGGTGAACACTGAAGCTTTCTTT. Translating gives CASSLAVNTEAFF. The chain links TRBV5-1 to TRBJ1-1; no definite D call. Germline V gene sequence: CDR1 SGHRS, CDR2 YFSETQ. CDR3 length equals 13 residues. V was trimmed by 0 bases and J by 0 bases, leaving 3 bases between them.

The chain has TRBV7-8 and TRBJ2-2; D perhaps matches TRBD2 (6 bases). CDR1 is SGHVS and CDR2 is FQNEAQ in the germline V gene. V lost 9 bases, J lost 4 bases, and 9 bases lay in between. The CDR3 is 12 residues long. The CDR3 sequence is CARGEATGELFF. The CDR3 region has the DNA TGTGCCAGAGGGGAGGCCACCGGGGAGCTGTTTTTT.

The chain is built from TRBV27 and TRBJ2-6; 8 bases align to TRBD1. Germline V lookup: CDR1 MNHEY, CDR2 SMNVEV (reference sequence). The CDR3 is 20 residues long. The V and J ends lost 3 bases and 0 bases, in that order; junction bases with no gene match: 13. Written as DNA, the CDR3 is TGTGCCAGCAGTTTGAGGGAGAGGGGACAGGACCTCTCTGGGGCCAACGTCCTGACTTTC. Protein: CASSLRERGQDLSGANVLTF.

In DNA form, the CDR3 reads TGTGCCATCAGTGAGGGACTGAGCAATCAGCCCCAGCATTTT. This codes for CAISEGLSNQPQHF. V is TRBV10-3 and J is TRBJ1-5; D is ambiguous. The CDR3 spans 14 residues. Trimming shortened V by 2 bases and J by 1 base, and 6 bases separated the two germline ends. Germline assignment: CDR1 ENHRY and CDR2 SYGVKD.

The V gene is TRBV5-4, the J gene TRBJ2-7; a weak D match, TRBD2 (5 bases). This CDR3 has 15 residues. In germline, CDR1 is SGHNT, CDR2 YYREEE (reference sequence). Deletions cut 4 bases from V and 0 bases from J, with 14 bases between. The CDR3 here is CASSRPGLLSYEQYF. Written as DNA, the CDR3 is TGTGCCAGCAGCCGACCCGGACTCCTCTCCTACGAGCAGTACTTC.

The V and J genes are TRBV6-5 and TRBJ1-1; tentative D call: TRBD1 (5 bases). Looked up from germline, CDR1 is MNHEY and CDR2 is SVGAGI. Between the trimmed V and J ends, which lost 6 bases and 2 bases, there was a span of 10 bases. There are 13 residues in the CDR3. The CDR3 DNA reads as TGTGCCAGCAGAAGGGACTCCAACACTGAAGCTTTCTTT. Protein product: CASRRDSNTEAFF.

The chain carries TRBV30 and TRBJ1-1, with a weak D call TRBD1 (5 bases). The germline CDR1 and CDR2 sequences are GTSNPN and SVGIG (reference sequence). V lost 0 bases and J lost 3, with 8 bases in between. The CDR3 spans 13 residues. The CDR3 region is CAWSVRGDTEAFF. CDR3 nucleotides: TGTGCCTGGAGTGTACGGGGGGACACTGAAGCTTTCTTT.